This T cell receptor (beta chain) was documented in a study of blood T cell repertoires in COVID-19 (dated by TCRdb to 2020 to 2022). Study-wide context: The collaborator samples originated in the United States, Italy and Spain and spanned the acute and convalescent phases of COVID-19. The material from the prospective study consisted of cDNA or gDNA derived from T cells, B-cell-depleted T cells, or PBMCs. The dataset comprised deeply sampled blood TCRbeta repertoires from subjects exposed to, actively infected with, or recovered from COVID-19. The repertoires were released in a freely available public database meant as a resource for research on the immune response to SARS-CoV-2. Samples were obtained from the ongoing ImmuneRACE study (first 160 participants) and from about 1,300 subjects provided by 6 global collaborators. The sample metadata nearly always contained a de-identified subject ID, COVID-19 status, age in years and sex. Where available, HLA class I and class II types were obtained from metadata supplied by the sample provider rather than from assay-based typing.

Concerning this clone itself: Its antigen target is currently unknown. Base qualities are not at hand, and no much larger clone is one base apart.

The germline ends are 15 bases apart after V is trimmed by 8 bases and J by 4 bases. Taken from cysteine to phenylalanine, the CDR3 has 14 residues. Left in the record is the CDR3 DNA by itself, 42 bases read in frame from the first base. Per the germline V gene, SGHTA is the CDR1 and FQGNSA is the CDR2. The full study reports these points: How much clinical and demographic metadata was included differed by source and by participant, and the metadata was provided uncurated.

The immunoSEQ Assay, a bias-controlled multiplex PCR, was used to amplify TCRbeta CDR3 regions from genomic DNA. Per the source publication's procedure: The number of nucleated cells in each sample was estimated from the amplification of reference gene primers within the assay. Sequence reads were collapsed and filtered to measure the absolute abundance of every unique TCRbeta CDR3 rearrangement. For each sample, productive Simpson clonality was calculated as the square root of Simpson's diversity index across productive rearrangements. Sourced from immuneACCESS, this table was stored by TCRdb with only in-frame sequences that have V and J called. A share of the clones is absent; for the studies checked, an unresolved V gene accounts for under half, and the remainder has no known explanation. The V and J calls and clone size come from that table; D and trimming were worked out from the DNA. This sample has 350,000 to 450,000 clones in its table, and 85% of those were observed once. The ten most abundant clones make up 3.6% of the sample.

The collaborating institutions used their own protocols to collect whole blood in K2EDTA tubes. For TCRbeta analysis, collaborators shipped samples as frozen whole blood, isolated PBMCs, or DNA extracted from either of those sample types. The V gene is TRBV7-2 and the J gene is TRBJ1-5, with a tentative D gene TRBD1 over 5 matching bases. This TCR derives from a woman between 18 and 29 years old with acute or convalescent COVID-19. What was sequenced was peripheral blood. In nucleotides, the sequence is TGTGCCAGCGTACCGGGGGGTTTAAATCAGCCCCAGCATTTT. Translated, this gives CASVPGGLNQPQHF.